This T cell receptor beta chain is from a study of human T cells and chemical hapten exposure. Individual cDNA molecules each carried unique molecular identifiers attached by the library. TCRdb reprocessed the RACE reads via MiXCR and lists one record per CDR3 protein. The sample includes about 83,000 distinct CDR3 sequences, about 8% of them seen just once. Study-wide findings and caveats: No alteration of TCRs above 1 in 1000 frequency was seen with DPC sensitization.

Indicated time point: patch test 1, 2 weeks after DPC sensitization. Treatment specified: therapeutic diphenylcyclopropenone sensitization with weekly scalp DPC. The junction had 4 bases not matched to a gene; V was cut back by 3 bases and J by 2 bases. The CDR3 contains 14 residues. Per the germline V gene, CDR1 is SGHDT and CDR2 is YYEEEE. This clonotype occurred a few times. Its antigen is undetermined. V usage is TRBV5-6 and J usage is TRBJ2-7; 8 nucleotides align to TRBD2. This specimen consisted of whole blood, obtained in connection with sensitization to the hapten diphenylcyclopropenone (DPC). The receptor comes from a woman aged 25 to 45 with alopecia areata. Some clones in this sample may be carry-over from other donors' samples. CDR3 nucleotides: TGTGCCAGCAGCTCAACTAGCGGAACCTACGAGCAGTACTTC. Translated: CASSSTSGTYEQYF. The whole variable domain, remainder taken from reference TRBV5-6 and TRBJ2-7, is DAGVTQSPTHLIKTRGQQVTLRCSPKSGHDTVSWYQQALGQGPQFIFQYYEEEERQRGNFPDRFSGHQFPNYSSELNVNALLLGDSALYLCASSSTSGTYEQYFGPGTRLTVT.